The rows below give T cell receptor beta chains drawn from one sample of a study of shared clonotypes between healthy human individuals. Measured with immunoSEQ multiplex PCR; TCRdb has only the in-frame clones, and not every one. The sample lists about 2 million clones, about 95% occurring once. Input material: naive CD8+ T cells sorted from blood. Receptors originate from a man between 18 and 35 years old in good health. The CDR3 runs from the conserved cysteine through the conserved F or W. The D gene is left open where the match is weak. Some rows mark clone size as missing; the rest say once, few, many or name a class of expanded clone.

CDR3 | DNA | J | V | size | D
CASSLAGYYETQYF | TGCGCCAGCAGCTTGGCGGGGTACTATGAGACCCAGTACTTC | TRBJ2-5 | TRBV5-1 | - | -
CASTWRLLGDEQFF | TGTGCCAGCACCTGGAGGCTTCTTGGGGATGAGCAGTTCTTC | TRBJ2-1 | TRBV6-1 | once | -
CASSPHNYGGGSDIQYF | TGCGCCAGCAGCCCCCACAACTATGGGGGGGGGTCGGACATTCAGTACTTC | TRBJ2-4 | TRBV4-1 | once | TRBD2
CARNVGTKNIQYF | TGTGCCAGGAACGTTGGGACCAAAAACATTCAGTACTTC | TRBJ2-4 | TRBV5-3 | - | -
CASSSRTSSADTQYF | TGTGCCAGCAGTTCCAGGACTAGCTCGGCAGATACGCAGTATTTT | TRBJ2-3 | TRBV27 | - | TRBD2
CASIKAYEQYF | TGTGCCAGCATAAAGGCGTACGAGCAGTACTTC | TRBJ2-7 | TRBV6-1 | - | -
CASSARDGLQETQYF | TGTGCCAGCAGTGCCCGGGACGGACTCCAAGAGACCCAGTACTTC | TRBJ2-5 | TRBV27 | - | -
CASIRDRGGEKLFF | TGTGCCAGCATTAGGGACAGGGGTGGTGAAAAACTGTTTTTT | TRBJ1-4 | TRBV2 | - | TRBD1
CASSGGTSGWGETQYF | TGTGCCAGCAGTGGCGGGACTAGCGGGTGGGGAGAGACCCAGTACTTC | TRBJ2-5 | TRBV28 | - | TRBD2
CAITPGPRDGYTF | TGTGCCATCACCCCAGGGCCGAGGGATGGCTACACCTTC | TRBJ1-2 | TRBV6-1 | - | -
CASSQGTNPRGAFF | TGCGCCAGCAGCCAAGGGACCAATCCCCGCGGAGCTTTCTTT | TRBJ1-1 | TRBV4-1 | - | -
CASSPWGSADTQYF | TGTGCCAGCAGCCCTTGGGGTAGCGCAGATACGCAGTATTTT | TRBJ2-3 | TRBV9 | once | -
CASSQVDPDEQFF | TGCGCCAGCAGCCAAGTGGATCCTGATGAGCAGTTCTTC | TRBJ2-1 | TRBV4-3 | - | -
CATSRYRDGTEAFF | TGTGCCACCAGCAGATACAGGGATGGCACTGAAGCTTTCTTT | TRBJ1-1 | TRBV15 | - | -
CASSQLGQPQHF | TGTGCCAGCAGCCAACTAGGGCAGCCCCAGCATTTT | TRBJ1-5 | TRBV2 | - | -
CASNGGASSNEQFF | TGTGCCAGCAACGGGGGAGCCTCCTCCAATGAGCAGTTCTTC | TRBJ2-1 | TRBV25-1 | - | -
CASSQDRSGGSKETQYF | TGCGCCAGCAGCCAAGATCGGTCAGGGGGTTCGAAAGAGACCCAGTACTTC | TRBJ2-5 | TRBV4-3 | - | TRBD1
CASSLAVGEQFF | TGTGCCAGCAGCTTGGCCGTGGGAGAGCAGTTCTTC | TRBJ2-1 | TRBV5-4 | - | -
CASSHRWDTGELFF | TGTGCCAGCTCACATCGCTGGGACACCGGGGAGCTGTTTTTT | TRBJ2-2 | TRBV18 | - | -
CASSFGQAHGENTEAFF | TGTGCCAGCAGCTTCGGACAGGCACACGGTGAGAACACTGAAGCTTTCTTT | TRBJ1-1 | TRBV7-6 | - | TRBD1
CASSLSGQHNEQFF | TGCGCCAGCAGCTTGAGCGGACAGCACAATGAGCAGTTCTTC | TRBJ2-1 | TRBV5-1 | - | -
CASSLYPRDIQYF | TGTGCCAGCAGTTTATATCCCCGGGACATTCAGTACTTC | TRBJ2-4 | TRBV27 | - | -